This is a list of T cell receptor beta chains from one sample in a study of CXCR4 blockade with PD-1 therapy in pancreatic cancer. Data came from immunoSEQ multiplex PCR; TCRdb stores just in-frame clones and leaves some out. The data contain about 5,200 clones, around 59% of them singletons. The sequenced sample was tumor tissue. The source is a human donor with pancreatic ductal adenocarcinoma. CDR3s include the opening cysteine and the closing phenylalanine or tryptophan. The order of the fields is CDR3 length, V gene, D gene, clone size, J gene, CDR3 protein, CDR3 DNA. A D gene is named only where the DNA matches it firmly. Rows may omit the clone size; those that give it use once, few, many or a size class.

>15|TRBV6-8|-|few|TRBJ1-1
CASILNSGLNTEAFF
TGTGCCAGCATCCTAAACAGCGGTTTGAACACTGAAGCTTTCTTT
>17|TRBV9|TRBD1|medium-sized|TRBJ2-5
CASSVGVQGAHRETQYF
TGTGCCAGCAGCGTAGGGGTCCAGGGGGCGCATCGGGAGACCCAGTACTTC
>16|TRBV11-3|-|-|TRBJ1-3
CASSLDGAGTGNTIYF
TGTGCCAGCAGCTTGGATGGGGCAGGGACCGGAAACACCATATATTTT
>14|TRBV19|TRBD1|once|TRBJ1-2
CASSRDRDNYGYTF
TGTGCCAGTAGCCGGGACAGGGATAACTATGGCTACACCTTC
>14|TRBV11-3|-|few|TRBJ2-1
CASSLGSKYNEQFF
TGTGCCAGCAGCTTAGGGTCAAAATACAATGAGCAGTTCTTC
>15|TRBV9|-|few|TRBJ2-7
CASSEGRGSPYEQYF
TGTGCCAGCAGCGAGGGTCGGGGCAGCCCCTACGAGCAGTACTTC
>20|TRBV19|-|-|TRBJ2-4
CASSIARSGSEGLAKNIQYF
TGTGCCAGTAGTATTGCCAGGTCAGGGTCTGAGGGATTAGCCAAAAACATTCAGTACTTC
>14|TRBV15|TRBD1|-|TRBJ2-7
CATRMTGSTYEQYF
TGTGCCACCCGTATGACAGGGAGCACCTACGAGCAGTACTTC
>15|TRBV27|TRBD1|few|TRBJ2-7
CASSDYRGPVNEQYF
TGTGCCAGCAGTGATTACAGGGGACCTGTGAACGAGCAGTACTTC
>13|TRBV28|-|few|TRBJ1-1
CASRITRGDWAFF
TGTGCCAGCAGGATCACAAGGGGAGACTGGGCTTTCTTT
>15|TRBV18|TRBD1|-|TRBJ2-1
CASSRDSSSYNEQFF
TGTGCCAGCTCACGGGACAGCAGCTCCTACAATGAGCAGTTCTTC
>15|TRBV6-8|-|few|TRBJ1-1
CASSSLGGSSTEAFF
TGTGCCAGCAGTTCCTTGGGGGGGTCAAGCACTGAAGCTTTCTTT
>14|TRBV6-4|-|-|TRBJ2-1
CASLGGGFYNEQFF
TGTGCCAGCCTCGGTGGCGGGTTCTACAATGAGCAGTTCTTC
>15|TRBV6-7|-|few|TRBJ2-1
CASSYSKGFYNEQFF
TGTGCCAGCAGTTACTCGAAGGGATTCTACAATGAGCAGTTCTTC
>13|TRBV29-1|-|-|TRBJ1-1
CSVRVAEGTEAFF
TGCAGCGTTAGAGTGGCGGAGGGCACTGAAGCTTTCTTT
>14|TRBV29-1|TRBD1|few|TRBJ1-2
CSVASTGGNYGYTF
TGCAGCGTTGCTTCGACAGGGGGCAACTATGGCTACACCTTC
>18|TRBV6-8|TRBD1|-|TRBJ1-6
CATKIVSRGHSYNSPLHF
TGTGCCACCAAGATTGTGTCAAGGGGGCACTCCTATAATTCACCCCTCCACTTT
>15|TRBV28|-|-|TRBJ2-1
CASFPRGGTYNEQFF
TGTGCCAGCTTTCCGAGGGGGGGGACCTACAATGAGCAGTTCTTC
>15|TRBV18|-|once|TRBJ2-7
CASSPPGRTTYEQYF
TGTGCCAGCTCACCACCGGGACGGACCACTTACGAGCAGTACTTC
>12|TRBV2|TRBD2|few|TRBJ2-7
CASSSTSGAQYF
TGTGCCAGCAGTTCTACTAGCGGAGCGCAGTACTTC
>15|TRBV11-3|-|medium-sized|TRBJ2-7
CASSFWTGPSYEQYF
TGTGCCAGCAGCTTTTGGACGGGGCCCTCCTACGAGCAGTACTTC
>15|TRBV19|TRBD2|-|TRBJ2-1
CASSKGLAPRDEQFF
TGTGCCAGTAGTAAAGGACTAGCGCCCCGTGATGAGCAGTTCTTC